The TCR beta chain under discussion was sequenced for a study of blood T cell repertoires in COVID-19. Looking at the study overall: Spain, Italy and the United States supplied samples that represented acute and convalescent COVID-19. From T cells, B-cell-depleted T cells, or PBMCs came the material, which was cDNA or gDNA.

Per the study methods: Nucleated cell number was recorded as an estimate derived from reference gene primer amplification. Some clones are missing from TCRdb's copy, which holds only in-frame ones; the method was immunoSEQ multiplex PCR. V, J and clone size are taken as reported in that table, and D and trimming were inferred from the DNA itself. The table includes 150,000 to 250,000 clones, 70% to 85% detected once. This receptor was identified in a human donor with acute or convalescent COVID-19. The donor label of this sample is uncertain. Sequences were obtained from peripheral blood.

The CDR3 DNA sequence: TGTGCCAGCAGCAACCGGGACTTGAACAATGAGCAGTTCTTC. It yields the protein CASSNRDLNNEQFF. This chain connects TRBV13 to TRBJ2-1; TRBD2 might be the D (6 bases). CDR3 length equals 14 residues. The V end lost 5 bases, the J end lost 5 bases, and 13 bases lay between the germline ends. Looked up from germline, CDR1 is PRHDT and CDR2 is FYEKMQ (reference sequence).